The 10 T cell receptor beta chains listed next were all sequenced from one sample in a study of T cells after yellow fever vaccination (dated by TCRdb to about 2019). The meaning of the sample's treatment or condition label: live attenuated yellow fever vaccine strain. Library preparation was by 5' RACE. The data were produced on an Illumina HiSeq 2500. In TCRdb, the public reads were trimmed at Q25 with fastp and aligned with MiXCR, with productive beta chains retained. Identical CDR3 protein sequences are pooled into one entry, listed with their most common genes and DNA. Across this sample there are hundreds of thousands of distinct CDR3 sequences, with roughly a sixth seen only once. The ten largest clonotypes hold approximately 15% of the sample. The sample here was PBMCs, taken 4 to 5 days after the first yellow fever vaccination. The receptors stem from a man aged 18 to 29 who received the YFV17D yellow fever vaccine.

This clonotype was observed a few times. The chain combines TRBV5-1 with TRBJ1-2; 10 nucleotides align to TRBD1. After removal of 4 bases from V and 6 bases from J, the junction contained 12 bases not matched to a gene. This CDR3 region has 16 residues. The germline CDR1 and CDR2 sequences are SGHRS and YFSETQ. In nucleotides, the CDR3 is TGCGCCAGCAGCCTAAGCGGGACAGGGGAGCTTCATGGCTACACCTTC. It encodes CASSLSGTGELHGYTF.

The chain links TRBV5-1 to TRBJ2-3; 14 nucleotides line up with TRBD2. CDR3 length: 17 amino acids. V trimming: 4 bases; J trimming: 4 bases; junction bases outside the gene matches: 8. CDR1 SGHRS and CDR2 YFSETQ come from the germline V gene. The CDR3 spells CASSIQGLAGGADTQYF. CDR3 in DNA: TGCGCCAGCAGCATACAAGGACTAGCGGGGGGTGCAGATACGCAGTATTTT.

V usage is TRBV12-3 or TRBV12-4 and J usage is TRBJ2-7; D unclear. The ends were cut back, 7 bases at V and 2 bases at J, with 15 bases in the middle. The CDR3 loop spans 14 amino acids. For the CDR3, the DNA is TGTGCCAGCAACCAGCAAGGGCTCCCCTACGAGCAGTACTTC. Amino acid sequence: CASNQQGLPYEQYF.

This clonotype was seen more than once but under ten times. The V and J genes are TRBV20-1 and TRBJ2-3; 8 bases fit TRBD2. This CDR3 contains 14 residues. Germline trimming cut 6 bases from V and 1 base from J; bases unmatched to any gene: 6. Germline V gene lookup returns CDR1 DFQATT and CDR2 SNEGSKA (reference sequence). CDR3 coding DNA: TGCAGTGCCCGCGGGGGGCGGGGCACAGATACGCAGTATTTT. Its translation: CSARGGRGTDTQYF.

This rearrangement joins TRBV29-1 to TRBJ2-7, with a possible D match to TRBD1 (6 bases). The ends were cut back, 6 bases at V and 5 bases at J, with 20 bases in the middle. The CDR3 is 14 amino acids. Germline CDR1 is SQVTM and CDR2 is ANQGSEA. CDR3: CSVRGVGSRDEQYF. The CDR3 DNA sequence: TGCAGCGTCAGGGGAGTAGGAAGTCGCGACGAGCAGTACTTC.

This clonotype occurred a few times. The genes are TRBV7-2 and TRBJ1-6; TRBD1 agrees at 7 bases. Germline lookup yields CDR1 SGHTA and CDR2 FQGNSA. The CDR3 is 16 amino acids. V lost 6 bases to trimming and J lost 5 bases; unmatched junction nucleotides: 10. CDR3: CASSFTGTANNSPLHF. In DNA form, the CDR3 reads TGTGCCAGCAGTTTCACCGGGACAGCTAATAATTCACCCCTCCACTTT.

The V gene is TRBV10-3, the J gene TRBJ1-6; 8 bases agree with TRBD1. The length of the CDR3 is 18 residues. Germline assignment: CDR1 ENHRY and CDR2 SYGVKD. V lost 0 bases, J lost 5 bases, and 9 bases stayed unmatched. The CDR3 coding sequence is TGTGCCATCAGTGAGTCGCGGGGACAGGTGACGGATAATTCACCCCTCCACTTT. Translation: CAISESRGQVTDNSPLHF.

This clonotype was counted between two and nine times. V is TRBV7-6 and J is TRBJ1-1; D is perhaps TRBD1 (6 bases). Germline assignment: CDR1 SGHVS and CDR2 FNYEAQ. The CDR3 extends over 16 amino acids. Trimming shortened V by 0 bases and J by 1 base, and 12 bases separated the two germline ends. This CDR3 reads CASSLALGATNTEAFF. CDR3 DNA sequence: TGTGCCAGCAGCTTAGCGCTGGGGGCGACGAACACTGAAGCTTTCTTT.

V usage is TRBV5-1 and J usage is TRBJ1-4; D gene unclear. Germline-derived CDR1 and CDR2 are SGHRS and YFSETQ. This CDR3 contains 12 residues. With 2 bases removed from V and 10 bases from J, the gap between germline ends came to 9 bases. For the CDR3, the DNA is TGCGCCAGCAGCTTCGGCCCCGGAAAACTGTTTTTT. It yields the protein CASSFGPGKLFF.

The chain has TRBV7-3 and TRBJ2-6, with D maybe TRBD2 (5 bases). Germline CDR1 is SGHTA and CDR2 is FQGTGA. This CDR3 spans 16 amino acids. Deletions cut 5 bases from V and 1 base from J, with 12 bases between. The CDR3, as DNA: TGTGCCAGCAGCCCAGGACTCCGATCTGGGGCCAACGTCCTGACTTTC. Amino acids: CASSPGLRSGANVLTF.